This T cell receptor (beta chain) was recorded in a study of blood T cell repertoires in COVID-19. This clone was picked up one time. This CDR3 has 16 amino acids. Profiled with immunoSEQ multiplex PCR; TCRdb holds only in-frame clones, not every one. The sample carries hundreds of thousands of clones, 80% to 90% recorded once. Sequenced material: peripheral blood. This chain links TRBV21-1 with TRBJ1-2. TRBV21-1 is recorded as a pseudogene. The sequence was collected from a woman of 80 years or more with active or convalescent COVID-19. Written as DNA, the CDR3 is TGTGCCAGCAGCAAAGCTCGACTTGAGGCTAACTATGGCTACACCTTC. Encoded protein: CASSKARLEANYGYTF.